This T cell receptor beta chain was retrieved from a study of blood T cell repertoires in COVID-19. Repertoires were generated with immunoSEQ multiplex PCR, while TCRdb's copy carries only in-frame clones and drops some. The sample lists around 250,000 clones, over 75% seen once, with about 8.2% in the top ten. The CDR3 length is 15 residues. V dropped 2 bases and J dropped 1 base, with 11 bases sitting between them. CDR1 is SEHNR and CDR2 is FQNEAQ in the germline V gene (reference sequence). Sequenced: PBMCs or T cells enriched from blood (not recorded which). The rearrangement links TRBV7-9 to TRBJ1-1; tentative D call: TRBD1 (5 bases). This receptor was identified in a woman in her fifties or sixties with acute COVID-19. For the CDR3, the DNA is TGTGCCAGCAGCTTAAGGCAGGGCTCGAACACTGAAGCTTTCTTT. The encoded protein is CASSLRQGSNTEAFF.